The rows below give T cell receptor beta chains drawn from one sample of a study of cytomegalovirus exposure and HLA in healthy donors. TCRdb's table, derived via immunoSEQ multiplex PCR, lists solely in-frame clones and lacks some. This sample yields 200,000 to 250,000 clones, of which approximately 80% are seen a single time; 11% to 15% belongs to the top ten. The sample was PBMCs. The receptors here all came from a woman aged 25 to 39 in good health and CMV-seropositive. CDR3s include the opening cysteine and the closing phenylalanine or tryptophan. A D gene is named only where the DNA matches it firmly. Where a row states a size, it is once, few, many or the class of an expanded clone; other rows omit it.

j_call: TRBJ1-2; d_call: NA; v_call: TRBV6-1; clone_size: NA; cdr3_aa: CASRESGTYGYTF; cdr3_nt: TGTGCCAGCAGGGAATCGGGGACCTATGGCTACACCTTC
j_call: TRBJ1-2; d_call: NA; v_call: TRBV7-9; clone_size: NA; cdr3_aa: CASGPGGQDINYGYTF; cdr3_nt: TGTGCCAGCGGACCGGGGGGGCAGGACATTAACTATGGCTACACCTTC
j_call: TRBJ2-5; d_call: TRBD1; v_call: TRBV5-4; clone_size: NA; cdr3_aa: CASSQGQGETQYF; cdr3_nt: TGTGCCAGCAGCCAGGGACAGGGAGAGACCCAGTACTTC
j_call: TRBJ2-6; d_call: NA; v_call: TRBV5-6; clone_size: NA; cdr3_aa: CASEMLNSHSRANVLTF; cdr3_nt: TGTGCCAGCGAAATGCTCAATAGTCACAGTCGGGCCAACGTCCTGACTTTC
j_call: TRBJ1-1; d_call: NA; v_call: TRBV27; clone_size: few; cdr3_aa: CASSLRGLTEAFF; cdr3_nt: TGTGCCAGCAGTTTACGTGGGCTTACTGAAGCTTTCTTT
j_call: TRBJ1-1; d_call: NA; v_call: TRBV5-1; clone_size: NA; cdr3_aa: CASRRIGVNTEAFF; cdr3_nt: TGCGCCAGCAGGCGGATTGGGGTGAACACTGAAGCTTTCTTT
j_call: TRBJ2-1; d_call: NA; v_call: TRBV21-1; clone_size: NA; cdr3_aa: CARNIVPGTSGRTNQFF; cdr3_nt: TGTGCCAGAAACATCGTTCCTGGGACTAGCGGGAGGACGAATCAGTTCTTC
j_call: TRBJ2-7; d_call: NA; v_call: TRBV10-2; clone_size: many; cdr3_aa: CASSVAPTSYEQYF; cdr3_nt: TGCGCCAGCAGTGTAGCTCCTACCTCCTACGAGCAGTACTTC
j_call: TRBJ1-1; d_call: NA; v_call: TRBV5-1; clone_size: few; cdr3_aa: CASSRDVLSRGTEAFF; cdr3_nt: TGCGCCAGCAGCCGGGACGTACTCTCGAGGGGCACTGAAGCTTTCTTT
j_call: TRBJ2-3; d_call: TRBD2; v_call: TRBV19; clone_size: NA; cdr3_aa: CASRANTGTSRTDTQYF; cdr3_nt: TGTGCCAGTAGGGCAAATACCGGGACTAGTCGCACAGATACGCAGTATTTT
j_call: TRBJ2-1; d_call: NA; v_call: TRBV2; clone_size: NA; cdr3_aa: CASLSGSVVDEQFF; cdr3_nt: TGTGCCAGCTTGAGTGGTTCTGTCGTCGATGAGCAGTTCTTC
j_call: TRBJ1-1; d_call: NA; v_call: TRBV7-6; clone_size: once; cdr3_aa: CASSSTEGWTEAFF; cdr3_nt: TGTGCCAGCAGTTCGACGGAAGGTTGGACTGAAGCTTTCTTT
j_call: TRBJ1-2; d_call: NA; v_call: TRBV9; clone_size: NA; cdr3_aa: CASSVVGGDAGYGYTF; cdr3_nt: TGTGCCAGCAGCGTAGTAGGGGGGGATGCCGGGTATGGCTACACCTTC
j_call: TRBJ2-5; d_call: TRBD2; v_call: TRBV2; clone_size: NA; cdr3_aa: CASSEPLAGVETQYF; cdr3_nt: TGTGCCAGCAGTGAACCACTAGCGGGAGTAGAGACCCAGTACTTC
j_call: TRBJ2-7; d_call: TRBD1; v_call: TRBV5-4; clone_size: NA; cdr3_aa: CASSLVLRDSYEQYF; cdr3_nt: TGTGCCAGCAGCTTGGTACTACGGGACAGCTACGAGCAGTACTTC
j_call: TRBJ2-1; d_call: NA; v_call: TRBV12-5; clone_size: NA; cdr3_aa: CASGLASWSSYNEQFF; cdr3_nt: TGTGCTAGTGGTCTCGCTAGCTGGAGCTCCTACAATGAGCAGTTCTTC
j_call: TRBJ2-7; d_call: NA; v_call: TRBV29-1; clone_size: NA; cdr3_aa: CSVEGDMDYEQYF; cdr3_nt: TGCAGCGTTGAAGGGGACATGGACTACGAGCAGTACTTC
j_call: TRBJ2-3; d_call: NA; v_call: TRBV11-2; clone_size: NA; cdr3_aa: CASSFPWGTDTQYF; cdr3_nt: TGTGCCAGCAGCTTCCCCTGGGGCACAGATACGCAGTATTTT
j_call: TRBJ2-1; d_call: NA; v_call: TRBV15; clone_size: NA; cdr3_aa: CATSRANEQFF; cdr3_nt: TGTGCCACCAGCAGAGCGAATGAGCAGTTCTTC
j_call: TRBJ2-5; d_call: NA; v_call: TRBV5-1; clone_size: NA; cdr3_aa: CASSPLTGEETQYF; cdr3_nt: TGCGCCAGCAGCCCTCTAACTGGGGAAGAGACCCAGTACTTC
j_call: TRBJ1-2; d_call: NA; v_call: TRBV4-2; clone_size: NA; cdr3_aa: CASSQEGGGGYTF; cdr3_nt: TGTGCCAGCAGCCAAGAGGGGGGCGGAGGCTACACCTTC
j_call: TRBJ1-1; d_call: NA; v_call: TRBV2; clone_size: NA; cdr3_aa: CASSGGFADTEAFF; cdr3_nt: TGTGCCAGCAGTGGAGGCTTCGCGGACACTGAAGCTTTCTTT
j_call: TRBJ1-1; d_call: NA; v_call: TRBV6-5; clone_size: NA; cdr3_aa: CASSYLSGFAEAFF; cdr3_nt: TGTGCCAGCAGTTACTTATCAGGTTTCGCTGAAGCTTTCTTT
j_call: TRBJ2-7; d_call: NA; v_call: TRBV6-1; clone_size: NA; cdr3_aa: CASSSRIFYEQYF; cdr3_nt: TGTGCCAGCAGTTCCCGGATATTCTACGAGCAGTACTTC
j_call: TRBJ2-5; d_call: TRBD2; v_call: TRBV13; clone_size: NA; cdr3_aa: CASSPGTSAETQYF; cdr3_nt: TGTGCCAGCAGCCCTGGGACTAGCGCAGAGACCCAGTACTTC
j_call: TRBJ1-2; d_call: NA; v_call: TRBV18; clone_size: NA; cdr3_aa: CASSPQRTGDGYTF; cdr3_nt: TGTGCCAGCTCACCCCAGAGGACTGGCGATGGCTACACCTTC
j_call: TRBJ2-1; d_call: TRBD2; v_call: TRBV4-1; clone_size: NA; cdr3_aa: CASSHPGLAGGPGHNEQFF; cdr3_nt: TGCGCCAGCAGCCATCCGGGACTAGCGGGAGGGCCAGGGCACAATGAGCAGTTCTTC
j_call: TRBJ2-4; d_call: NA; v_call: TRBV15; clone_size: NA; cdr3_aa: CATSRDRSGGKNIQYF; cdr3_nt: TGTGCCACCAGCAGAGATCGATCTGGGGGGAAAAACATTCAGTACTTC
j_call: TRBJ1-1; d_call: NA; v_call: TRBV15; clone_size: NA; cdr3_aa: CATSIGRATEAFF; cdr3_nt: TGTGCCACCAGCATTGGCAGGGCAACTGAAGCTTTCTTT
j_call: TRBJ2-4; d_call: NA; v_call: TRBV5-1; clone_size: NA; cdr3_aa: CASSFAVGKNIQYF; cdr3_nt: TGCGCCAGCAGCTTCGCTGTCGGTAAAAACATTCAGTACTTC
j_call: TRBJ1-1; d_call: NA; v_call: TRBV7-2; clone_size: NA; cdr3_aa: CASSLVRETNTEAFF; cdr3_nt: TGTGCCAGCAGCTTAGTAAGGGAAACGAACACTGAAGCTTTCTTT
j_call: TRBJ2-7; d_call: TRBD1; v_call: TRBV11-2; clone_size: NA; cdr3_aa: CASSARTGGLEQYF; cdr3_nt: TGTGCCAGCAGCGCCCGCACAGGGGGTCTCGAGCAGTACTTC
j_call: TRBJ2-1; d_call: TRBD1; v_call: TRBV6-4; clone_size: few; cdr3_aa: CASSSTSGQPDNEQFF; cdr3_nt: TGTGCCAGCAGTTCCACCTCGGGACAGCCAGACAATGAGCAGTTCTTC
j_call: TRBJ1-2; d_call: NA; v_call: TRBV10-3; clone_size: NA; cdr3_aa: CASVGKTNYGYTF; cdr3_nt: TGTGCCTCCGTGGGGAAAACTAACTATGGCTACACCTTC
j_call: TRBJ2-7; d_call: TRBD1; v_call: TRBV18; clone_size: NA; cdr3_aa: CASSPGTGNYEQYF; cdr3_nt: TGTGCCAGCTCACCGGGGACAGGGAACTACGAGCAGTACTTC
j_call: TRBJ2-2; d_call: NA; v_call: TRBV29-1; clone_size: NA; cdr3_aa: CSVEGERPSGTGELFF; cdr3_nt: TGCAGCGTTGAAGGGGAACGGCCCTCAGGGACCGGGGAGCTGTTTTTT
j_call: TRBJ2-7; d_call: NA; v_call: TRBV6-6; clone_size: NA; cdr3_aa: CASSYSAQGSYEQYF; cdr3_nt: TGTGCCAGCAGTTACTCGGCCCAGGGGTCGTACGAGCAGTACTTC
j_call: TRBJ2-2; d_call: NA; v_call: TRBV2; clone_size: NA; cdr3_aa: CASTLWRRVLANTGELFF; cdr3_nt: TGTGCCAGCACCCTATGGAGGAGGGTGCTAGCGAACACCGGGGAGCTGTTTTTT
j_call: TRBJ1-2; d_call: NA; v_call: TRBV27; clone_size: NA; cdr3_aa: CASSLSRDRGGYTF; cdr3_nt: TGTGCCAGCAGTTTATCGCGGGACCGGGGCGGCTACACCTTC
j_call: TRBJ1-2; d_call: NA; v_call: TRBV6-5; clone_size: NA; cdr3_aa: CASSNNQEVDGYTF; cdr3_nt: TGTGCCAGCAGCAACAACCAGGAGGTCGATGGCTACACCTTC
j_call: TRBJ2-1; d_call: NA; v_call: TRBV27; clone_size: NA; cdr3_aa: CASSPIVLGSSYNEQFF; cdr3_nt: TGTGCCAGCAGTCCCATAGTGCTGGGGAGCTCCTACAATGAGCAGTTCTTC
j_call: TRBJ2-3; d_call: NA; v_call: TRBV30; clone_size: NA; cdr3_aa: CAWNRLLPGTDTQYF; cdr3_nt: TGTGCCTGGAATCGATTACTACCGGGCACAGATACGCAGTATTTT
j_call: TRBJ1-5; d_call: TRBD1; v_call: TRBV6-1; clone_size: NA; cdr3_aa: CASSVTGDTNQPQHF; cdr3_nt: TGTGCCAGCAGTGTTACAGGGGACACGAATCAGCCCCAGCATTTT
j_call: TRBJ2-7; d_call: TRBD1; v_call: TRBV6-4; clone_size: once; cdr3_aa: CASSDRGQGDYEQYF; cdr3_nt: TGTGCCAGCAGTGATAGGGGACAGGGGGACTACGAGCAGTACTTC
j_call: TRBJ1-5; d_call: NA; v_call: TRBV6-5; clone_size: NA; cdr3_aa: CASSRGKVQPQHF; cdr3_nt: TGTGCCAGCAGTCGAGGAAAAGTACAGCCCCAGCATTTT
j_call: TRBJ1-1; d_call: NA; v_call: TRBV2; clone_size: NA; cdr3_aa: CASSEGRGNTEAFF; cdr3_nt: TGTGCCAGCAGTGAAGGCAGGGGGAACACTGAAGCTTTCTTT
j_call: TRBJ2-3; d_call: NA; v_call: TRBV7-9; clone_size: NA; cdr3_aa: CASSFPGEDTQYF; cdr3_nt: TGTGCCAGCAGCTTCCCGGGAGAGGATACGCAGTATTTT
j_call: TRBJ1-2; d_call: TRBD1; v_call: TRBV5-6; clone_size: NA; cdr3_aa: CASRPQGGYGYTF; cdr3_nt: TGTGCCAGCAGGCCACAGGGGGGCTATGGCTACACCTTC
j_call: TRBJ1-1; d_call: NA; v_call: TRBV15; clone_size: NA; cdr3_aa: CATSRVQRNTEAFF; cdr3_nt: TGTGCCACCAGCAGAGTACAGAGGAACACTGAAGCTTTCTTT
j_call: TRBJ2-1; d_call: NA; v_call: TRBV5-4; clone_size: NA; cdr3_aa: CASSPGYNEQFF; cdr3_nt: TGTGCCAGCAGCCCAGGGTACAATGAGCAGTTCTTC
j_call: TRBJ2-1; d_call: TRBD1; v_call: TRBV11-3; clone_size: NA; cdr3_aa: CASSLVQGSGEQFF; cdr3_nt: TGTGCCAGCAGCTTAGTACAGGGGTCTGGCGAGCAGTTCTTC
j_call: TRBJ1-5; d_call: NA; v_call: TRBV13; clone_size: few; cdr3_aa: CASKKGNQPQHF; cdr3_nt: TGTGCCAGCAAGAAGGGGAATCAGCCCCAGCATTTT
j_call: TRBJ1-3; d_call: NA; v_call: TRBV6-1; clone_size: NA; cdr3_aa: CASSGNGNTIYF; cdr3_nt: TGTGCCAGCTCCGGGAATGGAAACACCATATATTTT
j_call: TRBJ2-7; d_call: TRBD2; v_call: TRBV11-3; clone_size: once; cdr3_aa: CASSLGTSGYEQYF; cdr3_nt: TGTGCCAGCAGCTTAGGGACTAGCGGATACGAGCAGTACTTC
j_call: TRBJ1-2; d_call: NA; v_call: TRBV18; clone_size: NA; cdr3_aa: CASSPGWTNYGYTF; cdr3_nt: TGTGCCAGCTCACCGGGATGGACTAACTATGGCTACACCTTC
j_call: TRBJ2-5; d_call: NA; v_call: TRBV30; clone_size: NA; cdr3_aa: CAWNVLGDWETQYF; cdr3_nt: TGTGCCTGGAATGTACTGGGGGATTGGGAGACCCAGTACTTC
j_call: TRBJ2-7; d_call: TRBD1; v_call: TRBV2; clone_size: once; cdr3_aa: CASSRDRVLSEQYF; cdr3_nt: TGTGCCAGCAGTAGGGACAGGGTTTTGTCCGAGCAGTACTTC